The count of the clone carrying this T cell receptor (beta chain) is one. The data stem from a study of blood T cell repertoires in COVID-19. Study information: The United States, Italy and Spain supplied acute and convalescent COVID-19 samples. From T cells, B-cell-depleted T cells, or PBMCs came the material, which was cDNA or gDNA.

Study processing details: Amplified reference gene primers provided the basis for estimating nucleated cell counts. Libraries were prepared by immunoSEQ multiplex PCR; TCRdb keeps only in-frame clonotypes and omits some of them. D and trimming were read from the DNA, whereas the V and J calls and clone size are those reported in that table. The table has about 67,000 clones, around nine tenths seen once. Sequencing was carried out using peripheral blood. The receptor was isolated from a woman of 80 years or more with acute or convalescent COVID-19.

The CDR3 nucleotides read TGTGCCAGCAGCCCCCGCTCCTACAATGAGCAGTTCTTC. It specifies CASSPRSYNEQFF. The V gene is TRBV11-3, the J gene TRBJ2-1; D gene ambiguous. Germline V gene data show CDR1 as SGHNT and CDR2 as YENEEA. The ends were cut back, 5 bases at V and 0 bases at J, with 5 bases in the middle. The CDR3 extends over 13 amino acids.